One and the same sample provided the 32 T cell receptor beta chains below, sequenced in a study of cytomegalovirus exposure and HLA in healthy donors. Both 60 Vbeta primers and 13 Jbeta primers went into the PCR. Sequencing used immunoSEQ multiplex PCR; TCRdb keeps in-frame clones, though not all of them. The data contain about 240,000 clones, over 75% of them singletons. Sequencing was carried out using PBMCs. The receptors were gathered from a boy between 10 and 17 years old in good health and CMV-seronegative.

This clone was counted only a few times. The V and J genes are TRBV5-8 and TRBJ2-1, with D perhaps matching TRBD1 (6 bases). Germline CDR1 SGHTS, CDR2 YDEGEE. V was cut by 2 bases and J by 6 bases, with 12 bases left in between. This CDR3 has 14 amino acids. The CDR3 nucleotides are TGTGCCAGCAGCTTATTTAACAGGGTCAATGAGCAGTTCTTC. Translating it yields CASSLFNRVNEQFF.

V usage is TRBV6-5 and J usage is TRBJ1-1; TRBD1 might be the D (6 bases). CDR3 length: 15 amino acids. Trimming left V 8 bases short and J 1 base short, with 17 bases between. Germline-derived CDR1 and CDR2 are MNHEY and SVGAGI. DNA of the CDR3: TGTGCCAGCCCAGACAGGCGCCTTCAGAACACTGAAGCTTTCTTT. Its translation: CASPDRRLQNTEAFF.

The chain recombines TRBV30 with TRBJ1-1; D is ambiguous. This CDR3 comprises 19 residues. The germline V and J ends were trimmed by 2 bases and 1 base, with 26 bases remaining between them. Per germline, CDR1 GTSNPN and CDR2 SVGIG (reference sequence). This chain's CDR3 is CAWSLQYRATDGRNTEAFF. The CDR3 DNA follows: TGTGCCTGGAGTCTTCAGTACCGTGCCACAGACGGCCGGAACACTGAAGCTTTCTTT. Together with reference TRBV30 and TRBJ1-1, the CDR3 gives the full variable domain: SQTIHQWPATLVQPVGSPLSLECTVEGTSNPNLYWYRQAAGRGLQLLFYSVGIGQISSEVPQNLSASRPQDRQFILSSKKLLLSDSGFYLCAWSLQYRATDGRNTEAFFGQGTRLTVV.

This clone was recorded a few times. The chain links TRBV5-6 to TRBJ1-1, with D maybe TRBD1 (6 bases). Trimming shortened V by 7 bases and J by 1 base, and 23 bases separated the two germline ends. This CDR3 has 17 amino acids. The germline V gene has CDR1 SGHDT and CDR2 YYEEEE. CDR3 nucleotide sequence: TGTGCCAGCGAGAGCTATCCGGGGGGCAGGCAGAACACTGAAGCTTTCTTT. Its protein product is CASESYPGGRQNTEAFF. The full variable domain, its missing parts supplied by reference TRBV5-6 and TRBJ1-1, is DAGVTQSPTHLIKTRGQQVTLRCSPKSGHDTVSWYQQALGQGPQFIFQYYEEEERQRGNFPDRFSGHQFPNYSSELNVNALLLGDSALYLCASESYPGGRQNTEAFFGQGTRLTVV.

The chain recombines TRBV11-2 with TRBJ2-7; a weak D match, TRBD2 (6 bases). This CDR3 is 16 amino acids long. Germline V lookup: CDR1 SGHAT, CDR2 FQNNGV. Trimming left V 0 bases short and J 2 bases short, with 14 bases between. The CDR3 DNA follows: TGTGCCAGCAGCTTAGACCCCGGGACTTCGACCTACGAGCAGTACTTC. Translation: CASSLDPGTSTYEQYF.

The chain uses TRBV11-2 and TRBJ2-7; no definite D call. V lost 4 bases to trimming and J lost 2 bases, with 9 bases between them. The CDR3 extends over 13 amino acids. CDR1 and CDR2 from the germline V gene are SGHAT and FQNNGV. CDR3: CASSSESPYEQYF. Written as DNA, the CDR3 is TGTGCCAGCAGCTCCGAAAGCCCCTACGAGCAGTACTTC.

The chain is built from TRBV11-3 and TRBJ2-7; D not certain. CDR3 length: 17 amino acids. Germline CDR1 reads SGHNT; CDR2 reads YENEEA. Trimming removed 2 bases at V and 1 base at J, with 18 bases between. CDR3 protein: CASSLNLWAKISYEQYF. The CDR3 DNA follows: TGTGCCAGCAGCTTAAATTTGTGGGCCAAAATATCCTACGAGCAGTACTTC.

The V call is TRBV11-3, the J call TRBJ1-2; TRBD1 might be the D (6 bases). The germline gives CDR1 SGHNT, CDR2 YENEEA. This CDR3 is built from 15 residues. The V end lost 4 bases, the J end lost 0 bases, and 12 bases lay between the germline ends. Written as DNA, the CDR3 is TGTGCCAGCAGCTCCCAGGGGTGGACTAACTATGGCTACACCTTC. It is translated as CASSSQGWTNYGYTF.

This chain joins TRBV5-4 and TRBJ1-1; D possibly corresponds to TRBD1 (5 bases). Germline-derived CDR1 and CDR2 are SGHNT and YYREEE (reference sequence). The CDR3 is 15 amino acids. V was clipped by 0 bases and J by 0 bases, with 9 bases between them. The CDR3 region has the DNA TGTGCCAGCAGCTTGGGGGGGGTAATGAACACTGAAGCTTTCTTT. Translated, it gives CASSLGGVMNTEAFF.

The chain carries TRBV4-2 and TRBJ2-7; the match to TRBD2 covers 15 bases. There are 16 residues in the CDR3. V shed 1 base and J 6 bases; nucleotides not matched to a gene: 4. The germline V gene has CDR1 LGHNA and CDR2 YNFKEQ. The CDR3 DNA follows: TGTGCCAGCAGCCAAGGGACTAGCGGGAGGGCCTGCGAGCAGTACTTC. Amino acids: CASSQGTSGRACEQYF.

The chain couples TRBV10-3 to TRBJ1-2, with D tentatively TRBD1 (5 bases). This CDR3 has 14 amino acids. Trimming took off 3 bases at V and 6 bases at J, with 14 bases between the two ends. Germline lookup yields CDR1 ENHRY and CDR2 SYGVKD. CDR3 protein: CAISEGDRANGYTF. CDR3 bases: TGTGCCATCAGTGAAGGAGACAGAGCGAATGGCTACACCTTC.

This chain connects TRBV13 to TRBJ1-5, with TRBD1 matching over 7 bases. V was clipped by 2 bases and J by 4 bases; unmatched bases: 2. This CDR3 is built from 14 residues. Looked up from germline, CDR1 is PRHDT and CDR2 is FYEKMQ (reference sequence). This chain's CDR3 is CASSLRGPNQPQHF. Written as DNA, the CDR3 is TGTGCCAGCAGCTTAAGGGGGCCGAATCAGCCCCAGCATTTT.

The gene calls are TRBV2 and TRBJ2-5, with a weak D call TRBD2 (7 bases). With the DNA end fitting TRBJ2-7 better, the J assignment may be wrong. Germline V gene data show CDR1 as SNHLY and CDR2 as FYNNEI. The CDR3 contains 15 residues. The CDR3 nucleotides read TGTGCCAGCAGGGGGGGGAGACAGGAGCCCTACGAGCAGTACTTC. This translates into CASRGGRQEPYEQYF.

The chain recombines TRBV2 with TRBJ2-1; 7 bases agree with TRBD1. The germline V gene encodes CDR1 SNHLY and CDR2 FYNNEI. CDR3 length: 14 amino acids. With V trimmed by 7 bases and J by 9 bases, 12 bases remained unmatched. Written as DNA, the CDR3 is TGTGCCAGCACTCTGGGGACAGAAGGAGGTGAGCAGTTCTTC. Translated, it gives CASTLGTEGGEQFF.

The chain couples TRBV7-6 to TRBJ2-1, with a possible D match to TRBD2 (7 bases). V was shortened by 1 base and J by 7 bases, with 20 bases between the two germline ends. CDR1 SGHVS and CDR2 FNYEAQ come from the germline V gene. The CDR3 runs to 17 residues. The CDR3 region is CASSLVALRGPPNEQFF. The CDR3 DNA reads as TGTGCCAGCAGCTTAGTGGCCTTGCGGGGGCCCCCAAATGAGCAGTTCTTC.

This clone was seen a few times. The V call is TRBV15, the J call TRBJ1-6, with no clear D. The CDR3 contains 14 residues. Per the germline V gene, CDR1 is LNHNV and CDR2 is YYDKDF (reference sequence). V was clipped by 1 base and J by 9 bases, with 10 bases between them. The CDR3 sequence: CATSRGPAGSPLHF. The CDR3, as DNA: TGTGCCACCAGCAGAGGTCCTGCGGGTTCACCCCTCCACTTT.

The table lists this clone with a few counts. The chain couples TRBV11-2 to TRBJ2-3; a weak D match, TRBD2 (5 bases). The CDR3 length is 15 residues. Germline V CDR1 and CDR2: SGHAT, FQNNGV. V gave up 3 bases and J gave up 1 base, with 11 bases separating them. The DNA of the CDR3 is TGTGCCAGCAGCTTCCGAGGGAGCCGCACAGATACGCAGTATTTT. The encoded protein is CASSFRGSRTDTQYF.

This chain links TRBV7-8 with TRBJ2-3, with D uncertain. This CDR3 is built from 12 residues. V lost 5 bases, J lost 5 bases, and 8 bases lay in between. Germline CDR1 and CDR2: SGHVS and FQNEAQ. CDR3 DNA: TGTGCCAGCAGCCGCCACGGAGATACGCAGTATTTT. Translation gives CASSRHGDTQYF.

This clone was observed a few times. The chain uses TRBV2 and TRBJ1-1; 8 bases are shared with TRBD1. The V gene's germline CDR1 is SNHLY and CDR2 FYNNEI. Trimming removed 7 bases from V and 4 bases from J; junction bases left unmatched: 14. The CDR3 has 16 amino acids. CDR3 nucleotides: TGTGCCAGCACAAAAGGACAGGGCCTCGTGGGCACTGAAGCTTTCTTT. This codes for CASTKGQGLVGTEAFF. Complete variable domain (other parts from reference TRBV2 and TRBJ1-1): EPEVTQTPSHQVTQMGQEVILRCVPISNHLYFYWYRQILGQKVEFLVSFYNNEISEKSEIFDDQFSVERPDGSNFTLKIRSTKLEDSAMYFCASTKGQGLVGTEAFFGQGTRLTVV.

This sequence joins TRBV2 and TRBJ1-5, with a possible D match to TRBD1 (5 bases). Germline V gives CDR1 SNHLY, CDR2 FYNNEI. The germline V and J ends were trimmed by 10 bases and 4 bases, with 17 bases remaining between them. This CDR3 contains 14 residues. CDR3 coding DNA: TGTGCCACCAAGAGTGTGGACAATAATCAGCCCCAGCATTTT. Translating gives CATKSVDNNQPQHF.

The genes are TRBV4-1 and TRBJ1-2; TRBD1 matches at 7 bases. Germline CDR1 MGHRA, CDR2 YSYEKL. This CDR3 spans 13 amino acids. The V segment lost 5 bases and the J segment 13 bases; nucleotides outside the gene matches: 13. CDR3 nucleotide sequence: TGCGCCAGCAGCTCCGGGGACAGTTACTTAGGCACCTTC. Translation gives CASSSGDSYLGTF.

The rearrangement joins TRBV2 to TRBJ2-5; D gene uncertain. V shed 7 bases and J shed 2 bases, with 14 bases lying between them. The CDR3 is 14 residues long. CDR1 SNHLY and CDR2 FYNNEI come from the germline V gene. For the CDR3, the DNA is TGTGCCAGCAAATCCGGTTACGAACAAGAGACCCAGTACTTC. This sequence encodes CASKSGYEQETQYF.

This sequence joins TRBV7-9 and TRBJ2-1; possibly TRBD2 for D (6 bases). CDR1 is SEHNR, CDR2 FQNEAQ, per germline (reference sequence). Trimming left V 3 bases short and J 7 bases short, with 25 bases between. The CDR3 has 18 amino acids. CDR3 bases: TGTGCCAGCAGCTTCTCCCCGTGGGGTAGCGGCATCGGGAATGAGCAGTTCTTC. This codes for CASSFSPWGSGIGNEQFF.

The chain combines TRBV18 with TRBJ1-2; 11 positions agree with TRBD1. The germline V gene has CDR1 KGHSH and CDR2 LQKENI. After removal of 2 bases from V and 3 bases from J, the junction contained 2 bases not matched to a gene. The CDR3 spans 15 residues. This CDR3 is CASSPGTGGDYGYTF. CDR3 coding DNA: TGTGCCAGCTCACCAGGGACAGGGGGAGACTATGGCTACACCTTC.

To note about this clone: Sequence at one end of the junction differs from germline and may be a read error. The chain combines TRBV7-7 with TRBJ2-5, with a possible D match to TRBD2 (5 bases). CDR1 SSHAT and CDR2 FNYEAQ come from the germline V gene (reference sequence). This CDR3 region has 15 residues. CDR3 sequence reads: CASSQTTGFGETQYF. CDR3 nucleotides: TGTGCTAGCAGCCAGACTACGGGCTTTGGAGAGACCCAGTACTTC.

The CDR3 sequence is CASSPLYGAYNEQFF. For the CDR3, the DNA is TGTGCCAGCAGCCCACTTTACGGGGCCTACAATGAGCAGTTCTTC. The gene calls are TRBV14 and TRBJ2-1; the D gene is possibly TRBD2 (5 bases). V dropped 4 bases and J dropped 2 bases, with 12 bases sitting between them. The CDR3 loop spans 15 amino acids. CDR1 and CDR2 (germline): SGHDN, FVKESK.

V gene TRBV5-4 combines with J gene TRBJ1-2; D is undetermined. The CDR3 spans 14 residues. Germline CDR1 reads SGHNT; CDR2 reads YYREEE (reference sequence). Between the trimmed V and J ends, which lost 0 bases and 0 bases, there was a span of 6 bases. In DNA, the CDR3 is TGTGCCAGCAGCTTGGCGTACTCTAACTATGGCTACACCTTC. Translating it yields CASSLAYSNYGYTF.

The J gene is TRBJ2-2, the V gene TRBV5-1; D unclear. Germline loops: CDR1 SGHRS, CDR2 YFSETQ. This CDR3 region has 14 residues. V was shortened by 0 bases and J by 5 bases, with 8 bases between the two germline ends. CDR3 protein: CASSLESLTGELFF. CDR3 DNA sequence: TGCGCCAGCAGCTTGGAGTCCCTAACCGGGGAGCTGTTTTTT.

The chain has TRBV2 and TRBJ2-6; a weak D match, TRBD2 (7 bases). Germline-derived CDR1 and CDR2 are SNHLY and FYNNEI. This CDR3 has 14 residues. Deletions cut 6 bases from V and 12 bases from J, with 18 bases between. CDR3 amino acids: CASSFGGTSSVLTF. The CDR3 region has the DNA TGTGCCAGCAGCTTCGGGGGGACATCATCCGTCCTGACTTTC.

The J gene is TRBJ2-7, the V gene TRBV11-2; unclear D gene. Trimming took 5 bases from V and 7 from J, leaving 21 bases between them. Germline CDR1 is SGHAT and CDR2 is FQNNGV. The CDR3 runs to 15 residues. The CDR3, as DNA: TGTGCCAGCAGCCCCAGTCGTCCAGGCCTCCATGAGCAGTACTTC. Translated, it gives CASSPSRPGLHEQYF.

The chain couples TRBV7-6 to TRBJ1-4; no firm D call. The germline V gene encodes CDR1 SGHVS and CDR2 FNYEAQ. CDR3 length: 13 residues. V dropped 1 base and J dropped 8 bases, with 8 bases sitting between them. CDR3 residues: CASSLVGAEKLFF. Written as DNA, the CDR3 is TGTGCCAGCAGCTTAGTGGGAGCGGAAAAACTGTTTTTT.

This clone was seen just once. This chain connects TRBV7-8 to TRBJ2-1; 8 bases match TRBD1. The CDR3 covers 16 residues. Trimming removed 4 bases from V and 6 bases from J; junction bases left unmatched: 11. In germline, CDR1 is SGHVS, CDR2 FQNEAQ. The DNA of the CDR3 is TGTGCCAGCAGCTCAGCAGGGACAGGTCGCATCAATGAGCAGTTCTTC. It codes for CASSSAGTGRINEQFF.